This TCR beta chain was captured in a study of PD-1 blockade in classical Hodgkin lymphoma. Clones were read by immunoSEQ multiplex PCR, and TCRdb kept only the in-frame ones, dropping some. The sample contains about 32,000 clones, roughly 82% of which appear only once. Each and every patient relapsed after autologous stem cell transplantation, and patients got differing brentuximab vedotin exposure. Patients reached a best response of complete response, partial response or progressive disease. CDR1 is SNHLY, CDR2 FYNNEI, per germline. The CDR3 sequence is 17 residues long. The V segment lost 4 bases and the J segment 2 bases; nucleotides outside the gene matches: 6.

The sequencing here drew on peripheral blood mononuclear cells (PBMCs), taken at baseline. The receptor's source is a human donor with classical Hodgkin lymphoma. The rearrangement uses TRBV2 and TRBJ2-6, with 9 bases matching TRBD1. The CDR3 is CASSGRDRDAGANVLTF. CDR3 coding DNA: TGTGCCAGCAGTGGACGGGACAGGGACGCTGGGGCCAACGTCCTGACTTTC.